The 9 T cell receptor beta chains below all came from one sample that was sequenced in a study of long-term antiretroviral therapy in people with HIV. Researchers ran immunoSEQ v3.0 at survey level. The method was immunoSEQ multiplex PCR; TCRdb's version includes in-frame clones alone and lacks a portion of them. The sample contains more than 20,000 clones, about 80% of which appear only once. Specimen: unsorted PBMCs, collected 0.3 years after starting antiretroviral therapy. Receptor source: a man aged 50-59 years with HIV.

The chain employs TRBV7-6 and TRBJ1-2; the D gene is possibly TRBD1 (6 bases). Germline values: CDR1 SGHVS, CDR2 FNYEAQ. The V gene lost 3 bases and the J gene lost 8 bases, with 19 bases spanning the gap. CDR3 length: 15 amino acids. CDR3 in amino acids: CASSFRGDRTEGYTF. CDR3 nucleotides: TGTGCCAGCAGCTTTAGGGGCGACAGGACCGAGGGCTACACCTTC.

The V and J genes are TRBV7-9 and TRBJ2-5; TRBD2 aligns across 11 bases. V dropped 2 bases and J dropped 1; count of bases not matched to a gene: 0. CDR1 is SEHNR, CDR2 FQNEAQ, per germline (reference sequence). This CDR3 has 15 amino acids. DNA for the CDR3: TGTGCCAGCAGCTTACTAGCGGGGGGCCAAGAGACCCAGTACTTC. This encodes CASSLLAGGQETQYF.

The chain employs TRBV7-2 and TRBJ2-6; D remains ambiguous. Germline-derived CDR1 and CDR2 are SGHTA and FQGNSA. This CDR3 spans 16 amino acids. Trimming stripped 5 bases from V and 0 bases from J, with 11 bases between. The CDR3 DNA reads as TGTGCCAGCAGCCTATTACAGACCTCTGGGGCCAACGTCCTGACTTTC. It translates to CASSLLQTSGANVLTF.

This sequence joins TRBV30 and TRBJ1-1; D may be TRBD1 (6 bases). The germline gives CDR1 GTSNPN, CDR2 SVGIG (reference sequence). CDR3 length: 13 amino acids. Trimming pared 3 bases from V and 1 base from J, leaving 9 bases between. The CDR3 coding sequence is TGTGCCTGGAGCTGGGGACAGAACACTGAAGCTTTCTTT. This encodes CAWSWGQNTEAFF.

The gene calls are TRBV5-4 and TRBJ2-3; the D is unclear. CDR1 and CDR2 (germline): SGHNT, YYREEE (reference sequence). Trimming shortened V by 3 bases and J by 2 bases, and 1 base separated the two germline ends. The CDR3 consists of 11 residues. The CDR3 nucleotides read TGTGCCAGCAGCTCCACAGATACGCAGTATTTT. This encodes CASSSTDTQYF.

This clone was seen only once. The chain employs TRBV7-2 and TRBJ2-3, with D possibly being TRBD1 (6 bases). V was cut by 4 bases and J by 1 base, with 9 bases left in between. CDR3 length: 14 amino acids. Per the germline V gene, CDR1 is SGHTA and CDR2 is FQGNSA. CDR3 sequence (DNA): TGTGCCAGCAGCTACGGACAGCGCACAGATACGCAGTATTTT. This gives the protein CASSYGQRTDTQYF.

V is TRBV5-6 and J is TRBJ1-5; the match to TRBD1 covers 7 bases. V shed 2 bases and J 3 bases; nucleotides not matched to a gene: 5. CDR3 length equals 15 residues. CDR1 and CDR2 (germline): SGHDT, YYEEEE. The CDR3 DNA follows: TGTGCCAGCAGCTTAACAGGGGCCAACAATCAGCCCCAGCATTTT. Encoded protein: CASSLTGANNQPQHF.

This clone has just one count. The genes are TRBV7-2 and TRBJ1-5; the D is unclear. The CDR3 consists of 15 residues. V was shortened by 1 base and J by 3 bases, with 10 bases between the two germline ends. Germline CDR1 SGHTA, CDR2 FQGNSA. The CDR3 DNA reads as TGTGCCAGCAGCTTAGTATTGGGTTCCAATCAGCCCCAGCATTTT. Translating gives CASSLVLGSNQPQHF.

This clone turned up a few times. The rearrangement uses TRBV27 and TRBJ1-5, with unresolved D. Germline V gene data show CDR1 as MNHEY and CDR2 as SMNVEV (reference sequence). This CDR3 has 17 amino acids. V was cut by 7 bases and J by 2 bases, with 21 bases left in between. The CDR3 sequence is CASTPMGSGRRNQPQHF. Here the CDR3 DNA reads TGTGCCAGCACCCCAATGGGGTCGGGAAGACGCAATCAGCCCCAGCATTTT.